The entry that follows covers one T cell receptor beta chain sequence. Its specific antigen is unknown. No quality values exist for individual bases; no much larger clone is one base distant. Genomic DNA was extracted from sorted cells for sequencing of the TCRbeta CDR3 region. The immunoSEQ Assay was used for sequencing of TCRbeta CDR3 regions. This is the immuneACCESS table as TCRdb keeps it, with only in-frame sequences that have V and J called. A part of the clones is gone; compared with another copy, unresolved V genes explain less than half, and the rest is unexplained. This sample comprises about 73,000 clones, about 90% of them detected only once. The ten largest make up 0.4% to 0.65% of the sample. This sample stems from a study of OX40 agonist ivuxolimab in advanced cancers. In the study overall: Ivuxolimab was a fully human IgG2 agonistic monoclonal antibody targeting the costimulatory receptor OX40 (CD134). Intravenous ivuxolimab was administered to patients every 2 weeks at six dose levels: 0.01, 0.1, 0.3, 1.5, 3 and 10 mg/kg. Of the approximately 50 patients in dose escalation, 19 had hepatocellular carcinoma, around 15 had melanoma, 9 had renal cell carcinoma and 9 had head and neck cancer. The dose-escalation cohort was approximately 83% male with a mean age of about 65 years, ranging from 23 to 79. Prior anti-PD-1, anti-PD-L1 or anti-CTLA-4 therapy was permitted, and checkpoint inhibitors had been received by around 39% of dose-escalation patients. Partial responses occurred in three dose-escalation patients: two with cutaneous melanoma and one with hepatocellular carcinoma. Peripheral TCRbeta sequencing aimed to test whether ivuxolimab altered TCR sequence diversity and caused clonal T-cell expansion. The paper describes the monotherapy dose-escalation part (N of about 55 patients) of the phase I trial of ivuxolimab.

General conclusions and limits of the study: On average, CD8+ T cells showed more expanded clones than CD4+ T cells after ivuxolimab. The antigen specificity of the peripheral T cells that underwent clonal expansion was not determined. Low levels of normalized T-cell clonal expansion were also seen in some patients who did not respond. At doses from 0.1 to 3.0 mg/kg, clonal expansion was seen in both CD4+ and CD8+ blood T cells between baseline and week 6. In the 0.1-3.0 mg/kg groups, partial responders were among the patients with the lowest normalized peripheral clonal expansion, particularly in CD8+ T cells.

Taken from the germline V gene, the CDR1 and CDR2 loops are SGHRS and YFSETQ. The CDR3 covers 14 residues, taking in both the cysteine and the phenylalanine. The CDR3 DNA has 42 bases and is translated from base 1. Patients with autoimmune disease history or receiving systemic immunosuppression were excluded from the trial. Peripheral blood for TCR sequencing was collected from all dose cohorts at baseline, on cycle 4 day 1, and on cycle 7 day 1. Samples came from an open-label, multicenter, first-in-human phase I dose-escalation trial of ivuxolimab. Adults with locally advanced or metastatic head and neck squamous cell, hepatocellular, melanoma or renal cell carcinoma were enrolled in the trial. CD4+ and CD8+ T cells were sorted separately from peripheral blood before TCR sequencing.

The sample consisted of CD4+ or CD8+ T cells sorted from blood, taken in a trial of the OX40 agonist ivuxolimab. In this chain, TRBV5-1 is recombined with TRBJ2-5; the D gene is tentatively TRBD1 or TRBD2, each matching 6 bases. The DNA end lines up better with TRBJ2-7; the J call may be wrong. The clonotype was recovered from an adult with an advanced solid tumor such as melanoma, head and neck, liver or kidney cancer. The DNA sequence reads TGCGCCAGCAGCTTGGTAGGGGGGACCTACGAGCAGTACTTC. It encodes CASSLVGGTYEQYF.